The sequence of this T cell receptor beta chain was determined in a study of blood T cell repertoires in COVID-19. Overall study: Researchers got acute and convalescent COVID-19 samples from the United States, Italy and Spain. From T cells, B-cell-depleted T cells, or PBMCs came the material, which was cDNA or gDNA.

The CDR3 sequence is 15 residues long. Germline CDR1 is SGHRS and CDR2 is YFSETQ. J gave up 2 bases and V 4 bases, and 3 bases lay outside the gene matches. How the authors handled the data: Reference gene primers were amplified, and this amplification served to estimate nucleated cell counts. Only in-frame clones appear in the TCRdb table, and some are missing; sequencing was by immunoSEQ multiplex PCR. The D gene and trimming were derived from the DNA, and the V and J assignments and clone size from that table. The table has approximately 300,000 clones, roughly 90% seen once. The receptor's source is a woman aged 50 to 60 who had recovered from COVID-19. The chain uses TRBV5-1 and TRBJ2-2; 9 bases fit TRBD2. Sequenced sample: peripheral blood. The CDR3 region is CASSLTSGNTGELFF. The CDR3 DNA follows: TGCGCCAGCAGCCTGACTAGCGGTAACACCGGGGAGCTGTTTTTT.